What follows is one T cell receptor (delta chain) and its context. Antigen specificity is unknown. The CDR3 sequence is 10 residues long. This record comes from a study of delta chains in infants with herpesvirus infections. Study as a whole: Infants in Uganda were tracked from birth through primary CMV infection.

General study findings and limits: The public clonotype appeared only at the first post-infection time point and was absent in uninfected infants.

Reverse transcription of PBMC RNA used primers specific for the gamma and delta chains. TCRdb reprocessed the RT-PCR reads through CATT. The sample yields over 1,000 delta-chain clones, 7% to 10% seen once. The specimen comprised peripheral blood, sampled at time point 2 of longitudinal follow-up. The V gene lacks a call, and TRDJ2 is the J gene. The TCR comes from a human donor who was a Ugandan infant, either HIV-exposed or HIV-unexposed (not recorded which). DNA for the CDR3: TGTAGTGCTTTGACAGCACAACTCTTCTTT. It codes for CSALTAQLFF.